Described below is a single TCR beta chain sequence and its context. The sample originates from a study of blood T cell repertoires in COVID-19. Study overall: Nucleic acid was either cDNA or gDNA, and it came from T cells, B-cell-depleted T cells, or PBMCs.

Here immunoSEQ multiplex PCR was the method, and the copy in TCRdb shows in-frame clones only, minus some. The data show roughly 72,000 clones, almost 90% seen once. The CDR3 sequence is 14 residues long. Trimming took 0 bases from V and 7 from J, leaving 13 bases between them. CDR1 LGHNA and CDR2 YSLEER come from the germline V gene. The clonotype was recovered from a human donor in a cohort sampled during active COVID-19. V and J are TRBV4-3 and TRBJ2-7, with D possibly matching TRBD2 (5 bases). Sequenced: peripheral blood. CDR3 coding DNA: TGCGCCAGCAGCCAAGAGGCAGGAGGCGTAGAGCAGTACTTC. Amino acid sequence: CASSQEAGGVEQYF.